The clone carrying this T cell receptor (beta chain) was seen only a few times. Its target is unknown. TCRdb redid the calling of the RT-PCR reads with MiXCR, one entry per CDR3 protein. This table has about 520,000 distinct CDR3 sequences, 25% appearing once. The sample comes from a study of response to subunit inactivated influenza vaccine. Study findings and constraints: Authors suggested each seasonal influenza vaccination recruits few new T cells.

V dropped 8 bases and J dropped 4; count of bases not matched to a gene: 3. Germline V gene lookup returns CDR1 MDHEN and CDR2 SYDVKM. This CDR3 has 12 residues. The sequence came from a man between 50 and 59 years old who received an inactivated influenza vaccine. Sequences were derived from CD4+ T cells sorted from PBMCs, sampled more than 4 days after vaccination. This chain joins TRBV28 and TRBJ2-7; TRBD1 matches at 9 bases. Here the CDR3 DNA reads TGTGCCAGCCGGGACAGGGAATACGAGCAGTACTTC. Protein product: CASRDREYEQYF.